The subject of this entry is one T cell receptor (beta chain). Its binding antigen is unknown. No much larger clone exists at a distance of one base, and base qualities are not known. This specimen comes from a study of blood T cells in healthy people across ages (dated by TCRdb to between 2015 and 2016). Background on the whole study: In model experiments, roughly one uniquely barcoded TCR beta cDNA molecule per two T cells was captured by template switching. For two donors (one aged 18 to 29 and one aged 80 or older), the study analyzed two additional independent replicas of 1 million unique cDNA reads from the same blood draw. To avoid experimental bias, donors of different ages were spread randomly across the sequencing lanes. The donors were split into four age groups: young (average about 16 years), middle-aged (over 35), aged (approximately 60) and long-lived (roughly 86). To track age-related changes in TCR beta repertoire diversity, the study relied on deep sequencing normalized with unique cDNA molecular identifiers. Findings and caveats that apply to the study as a whole: Estimates of total diversity based on one million sequenced T cells were considered lower bounds and underestimates. Since profiling was done on bulk unsorted PBMCs, naive and antigen-experienced compartments could not be conclusively compared. Compared with the aged group, the long-lived group had more naive CD4+ T cells, fewer expanded clones and increased TCR diversity, a pattern suggesting age selection. Because the CMV infection status of the donors was unknown, age-related changes in expanded clonotypes may potentially have been confounded. Observed TCR beta diversity per million T cells fell roughly linearly with age, and a significant reduction was already apparent by age about 36. Observed TCR beta diversity correlated strongly with the percentage of naive T cells measured by flow cytometry.

Donors were around 37 systemically healthy Caucasian individuals from Russia aged 6 to 90 years. Each donor gave about 9.2 milliliters of peripheral blood, drawn into EDTA-treated Vacutainer tubes. Ficoll-Paque density-gradient centrifugation was used to isolate PBMCs, with at least 6 million per sample. Total RNA was extracted from PBMCs with Trizol reagent, with at least 6 micrograms obtained per sample. Naive CD45RAhigh/CD27high T cell percentages were measured by flow cytometry on a PBMC aliquot from every donor. For CDR1 and CDR2, the germline V gene (reference sequence) lists MNHNY and SVGAGI. The CDR3 runs 13 residues from the cysteine to the phenylalanine. This entry keeps only the CDR3 DNA: 39 bases, framed from base 1. Trimming costs V 6 bases and J 6 bases, and their ends lie 12 bases apart. Library method: 5' RACE. Sequencing instrument: Illumina HiSeq 2500. A second PCR of about 6 to 11 cycles was performed with a sample-barcoded 5' primer and a J-beta primer mix. A template-switch 5' adaptor carrying 12 random nucleotides introduced a unique molecular identifier onto each TCR beta cDNA molecule. Each sample yielded at least 3 million CDR3-containing paired-end reads. All of the RNA was converted into first-strand cDNA using the Mint cDNA synthesis kit, with a TRBC-specific oligonucleotide serving as the primer. After uracil-DNA glycosylase treatment, a first 18-cycle PCR used universal primers M1SS and BC2_uni_R on all cDNA. As for the original processing: For normalization, 1 million high-quality reads were randomly selected from each sample, with every read carrying a distinct molecular identifier. Reads with shared molecular identifiers were discarded instead of being binned into consensus sequences. MiTCR, with a Q25 quality threshold and the strictest error-elimination algorithm, was used for CDR3 identification, clonotype clustering and error correction. A nonparametric unseen species model with Euler transformation was used to estimate a lower bound on total TCR beta diversity. TCRdb reprocessed the public reads (quality trimming at Q25 with fastp, clone calling with MiXCR) and kept in-frame beta chains. Every distinct CDR3 protein forms one entry, paired with its most common genes and DNA. The V and J calls come from TCRdb's annotation, not from the publication. The sample records about 780,000 distinct CDR3 sequences, less than 60% of which are singletons. The ten most abundant clones make up about a sixth of the sample.

The rearranged segments are TRBV6-6 and TRBJ2-1, with a weak D call of TRBD1 (5 bases match). Sequencing was carried out using blood. The TCR originated in a man older than 75 in good health. In nucleotides, the sequence is TGTGCCAGCAGAAATCCCCAGGGCAATGAGCAGTTCTTC. It encodes CASRNPQGNEQFF.